This T cell receptor beta chain is drawn from a study of T cell responses to AZD1222 COVID-19 vaccine. At the level of the study: Second-dose recipients at about 4 or about 12 weeks were treated as one pooled group.

V shed 0 bases and J 6 bases; nucleotides not matched to a gene: 12. The CDR3 spans 18 residues. The germline V gene encodes CDR1 SGHDN and CDR2 FVKESK. Profiling relied on immunoSEQ multiplex PCR, and the TCRdb table lists in-frame clones only, not all of them. The table has about 150,000 clones, about 94% seen once. The origin of this receptor is an adult in good health. The sample in question was peripheral blood, obtained on day 0 of AZD1222 vaccination. The rearrangement links TRBV14 to TRBJ2-2; 8 positions agree with TRBD1. In nucleotides, the CDR3 is TGTGCCAGCAGCCAAGAGGCCCAGGGGGCTTTCAGGGCCGGGGAGCTGTTTTTT. This codes for CASSQEAQGAFRAGELFF.